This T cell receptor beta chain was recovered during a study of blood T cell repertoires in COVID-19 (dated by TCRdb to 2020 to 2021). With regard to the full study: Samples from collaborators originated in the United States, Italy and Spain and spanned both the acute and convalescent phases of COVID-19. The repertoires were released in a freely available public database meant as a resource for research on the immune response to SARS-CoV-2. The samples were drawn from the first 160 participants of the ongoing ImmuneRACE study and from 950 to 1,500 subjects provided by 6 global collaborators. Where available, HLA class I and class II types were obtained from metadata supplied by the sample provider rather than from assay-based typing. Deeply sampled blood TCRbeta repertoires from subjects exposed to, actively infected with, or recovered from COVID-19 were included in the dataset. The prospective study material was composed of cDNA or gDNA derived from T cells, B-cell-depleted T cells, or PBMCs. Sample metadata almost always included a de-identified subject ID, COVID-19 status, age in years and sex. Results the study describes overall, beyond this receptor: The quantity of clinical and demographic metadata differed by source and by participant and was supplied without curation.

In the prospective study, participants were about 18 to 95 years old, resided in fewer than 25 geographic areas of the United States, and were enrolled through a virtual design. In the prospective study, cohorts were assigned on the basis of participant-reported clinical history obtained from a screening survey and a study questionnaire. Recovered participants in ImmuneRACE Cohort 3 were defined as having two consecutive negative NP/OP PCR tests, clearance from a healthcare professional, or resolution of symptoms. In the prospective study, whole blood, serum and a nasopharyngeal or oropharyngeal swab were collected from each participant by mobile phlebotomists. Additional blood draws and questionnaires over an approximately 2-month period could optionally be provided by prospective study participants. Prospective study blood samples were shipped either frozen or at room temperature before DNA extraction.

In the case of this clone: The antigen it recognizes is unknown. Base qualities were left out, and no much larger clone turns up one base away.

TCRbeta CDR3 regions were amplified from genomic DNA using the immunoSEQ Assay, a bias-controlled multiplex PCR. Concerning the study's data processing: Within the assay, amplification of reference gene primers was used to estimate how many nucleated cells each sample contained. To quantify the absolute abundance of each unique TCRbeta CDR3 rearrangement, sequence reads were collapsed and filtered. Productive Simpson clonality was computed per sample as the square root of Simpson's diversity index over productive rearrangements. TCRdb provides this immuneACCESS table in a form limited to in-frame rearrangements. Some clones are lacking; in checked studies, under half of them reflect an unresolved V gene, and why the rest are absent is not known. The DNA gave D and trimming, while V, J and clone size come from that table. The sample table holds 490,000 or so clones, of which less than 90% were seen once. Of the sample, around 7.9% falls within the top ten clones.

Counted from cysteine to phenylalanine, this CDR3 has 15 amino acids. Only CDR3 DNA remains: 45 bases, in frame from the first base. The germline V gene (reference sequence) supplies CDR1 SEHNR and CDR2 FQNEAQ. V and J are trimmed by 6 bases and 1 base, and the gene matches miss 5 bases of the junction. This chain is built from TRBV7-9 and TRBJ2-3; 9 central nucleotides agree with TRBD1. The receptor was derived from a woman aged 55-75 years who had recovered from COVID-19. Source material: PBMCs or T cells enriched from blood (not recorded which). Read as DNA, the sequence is TGTGCCAGCAGAGGAACAGGGGGCGGCACAGATACGCAGTATTTT. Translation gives CASRGTGGGTDTQYF.